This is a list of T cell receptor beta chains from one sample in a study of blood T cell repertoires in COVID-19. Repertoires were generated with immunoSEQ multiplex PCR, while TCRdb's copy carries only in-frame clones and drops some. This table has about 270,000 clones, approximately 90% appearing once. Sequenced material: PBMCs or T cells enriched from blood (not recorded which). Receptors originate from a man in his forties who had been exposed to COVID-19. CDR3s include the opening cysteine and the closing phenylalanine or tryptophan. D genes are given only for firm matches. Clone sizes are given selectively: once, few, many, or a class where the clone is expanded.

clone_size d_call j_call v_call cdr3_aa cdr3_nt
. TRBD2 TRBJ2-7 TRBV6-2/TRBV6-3 CASSLYSGIYEQYF TGTGCCAGCAGTCTTTATAGCGGGATTTACGAGCAGTACTTC
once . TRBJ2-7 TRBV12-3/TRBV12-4 CASSLHLAHEQYF TGTGCCAGCAGCCTTCACCTAGCGCACGAGCAGTACTTC
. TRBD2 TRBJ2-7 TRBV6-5 CASSYGGGGSYEQYF TGTGCCAGCAGTTACGGGGGAGGCGGGAGCTACGAGCAGTACTTC
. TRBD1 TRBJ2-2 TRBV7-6 CASSLGQVPLWNTGELFF TGTGCCAGCAGCCTGGGACAGGTACCCCTATGGAACACCGGGGAGCTGTTTTTT
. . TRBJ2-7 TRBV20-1 CSASFGRDHEQYF TGCAGTGCTAGTTTCGGCAGGGATCACGAGCAGTACTTC
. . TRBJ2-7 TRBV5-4 CASSLSSKNEQYF TGTGCCAGCAGCTTGAGTAGTAAGAACGAGCAGTACTTC
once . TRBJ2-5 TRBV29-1 CSVGGRQETQYF TGCAGCGTTGGAGGTAGGCAAGAGACCCAGTACTTC
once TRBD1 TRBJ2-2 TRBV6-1 CASSDRANRGNTGELFF TGTGCCAGCAGTGACCGAGCGAACAGGGGGAACACCGGGGAGCTGTTTTTT
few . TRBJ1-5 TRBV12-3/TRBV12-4 CASSPQGNQPQHF TGTGCCAGCAGTCCCCAGGGCAATCAGCCCCAGCATTTT
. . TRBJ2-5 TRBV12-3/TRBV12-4 CASSFGFQETQYF TGTGCCAGCAGTTTCGGGTTTCAGGAGACCCAGTACTTC
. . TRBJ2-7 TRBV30 CAWNRGISYEQYF TGTGCCTGGAACCGCGGGATCTCCTACGAGCAGTACTTC
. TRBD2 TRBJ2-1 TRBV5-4 CASSPKGLAGTSSYNEQFF TGTGCCAGCAGCCCAAAGGGACTAGCGGGGACCAGCTCCTACAATGAGCAGTTCTTC
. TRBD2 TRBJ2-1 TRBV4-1 CASSRRTLAGYSYNEQFF TGCGCCAGCAGCCGACGGACGCTAGCGGGTTACTCCTACAATGAGCAGTTCTTC
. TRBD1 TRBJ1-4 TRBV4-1 CASSRQPGQTNEKLFF TGCGCCAGCAGCCGTCAACCGGGACAGACTAATGAAAAACTGTTTTTT